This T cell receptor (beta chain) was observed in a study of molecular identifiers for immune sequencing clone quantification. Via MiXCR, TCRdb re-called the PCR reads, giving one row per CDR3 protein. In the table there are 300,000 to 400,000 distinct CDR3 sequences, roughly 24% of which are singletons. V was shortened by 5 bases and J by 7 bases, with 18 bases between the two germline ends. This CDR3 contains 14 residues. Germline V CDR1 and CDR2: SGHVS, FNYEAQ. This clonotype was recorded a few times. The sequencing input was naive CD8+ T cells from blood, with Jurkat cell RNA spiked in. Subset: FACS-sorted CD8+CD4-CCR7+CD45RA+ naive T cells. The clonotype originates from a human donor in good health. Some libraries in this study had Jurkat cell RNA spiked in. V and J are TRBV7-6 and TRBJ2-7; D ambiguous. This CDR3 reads CASSPTGPLGEQYF. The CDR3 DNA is TGTGCCAGCAGCCCAACTGGGCCACTGGGTGAGCAGTACTTC.